The T cell receptor (beta chain) described here comes from a study of blood T cell repertoires in COVID-19. In the original workflow: Estimation of nucleated cell counts was performed using reference gene primer amplification. Method: immunoSEQ multiplex PCR; TCRdb's copy keeps in-frame clones and lacks some. V and J calls and clone size are given by that table; D and trimming were obtained from the DNA. The table includes about 500,000 clones, about 89% detected once. Trimming cost V 5 bases and J 4 bases, with 14 bases left between them. The CDR3 sequence is 15 residues long. The germline CDR1 and CDR2 sequences are MNHEY and SVGAGI. A Seattle source enrolled patients during active infection and followed them longitudinally.

This rearrangement joins TRBV6-5 to TRBJ2-2; tentatively, D is TRBD1 (7 bases). The sequence came from a woman aged 45-65 years with COVID-19, enrolled during active disease. Source material: peripheral blood. CDR3 coding DNA: TGTGCCAGCAGTACCCAGGGGGGCGGCACCGGGGAGCTGTTTTTT. This gives the protein CASSTQGGGTGELFF.